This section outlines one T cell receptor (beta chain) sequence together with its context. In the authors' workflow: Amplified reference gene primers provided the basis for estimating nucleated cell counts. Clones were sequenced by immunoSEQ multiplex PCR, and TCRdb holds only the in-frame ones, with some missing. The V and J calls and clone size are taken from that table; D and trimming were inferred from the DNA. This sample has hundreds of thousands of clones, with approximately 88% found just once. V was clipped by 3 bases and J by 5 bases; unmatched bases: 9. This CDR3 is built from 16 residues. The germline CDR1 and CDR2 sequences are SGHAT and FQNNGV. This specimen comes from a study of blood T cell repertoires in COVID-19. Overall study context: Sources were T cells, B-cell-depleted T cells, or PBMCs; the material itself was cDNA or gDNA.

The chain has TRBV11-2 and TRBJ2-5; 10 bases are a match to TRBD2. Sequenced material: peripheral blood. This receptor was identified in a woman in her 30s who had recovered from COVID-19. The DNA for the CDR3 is TGTGCCAGCAGCTTCCTTGGACTAGCGGTTCTCGAGACCCAGTACTTC. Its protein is CASSFLGLAVLETQYF.